Presented here are 18 T cell receptor beta chains from one specimen sequenced in a study of early T cells in non-severe SARS-CoV-2 infection. TCRdb re-analysed the 5' RACE reads in MiXCR, keeping a single row per CDR3 protein. The table lists about 30,000 distinct CDR3 sequences, approximately 5.5% of them singletons. Sequenced input: whole blood. The receptors come from an adult who was a healthcare worker with PCR-confirmed SARS-CoV-2 infection or an uninfected control (not recorded which).

This clonotype has a count of ten or more. The chain joins TRBV5-4 to TRBJ2-1, with 14 bases aligning to TRBD2. Germline V CDR1 and CDR2: SGHNT, YYREEE (reference sequence). V lost 4 bases and J lost 9; bases outside the gene matches: 9. This CDR3 is 16 amino acids long. CDR3 in amino acids: CASSRGLAGVTSEQFF. The CDR3 bases are TGTGCCAGCAGCCGGGGACTAGCGGGAGTTACGAGTGAGCAGTTCTTC.

This chain joins TRBV18 and TRBJ1-3; D is possibly TRBD1 (5 bases). Germline V gives CDR1 KGHSH, CDR2 LQKENI. The CDR3 is 17 residues long. Trimming left V 8 bases short and J 1 base short, with 21 bases between. The DNA for the CDR3 is TGTGCCAGCGCATCAGGCTTCGGGGGAGGATCTGGAAACACCATATATTTT. Amino acids: CASASGFGGGSGNTIYF.

The genes are TRBV5-1 and TRBJ2-5, with 14 bases matching TRBD2. Trimming took 4 bases from V and 7 from J; bases not matched to a gene: 9. This CDR3 contains 16 residues. Germline values: CDR1 SGHRS, CDR2 YFSETQ. CDR3 amino acids: CASSERLAGGQRTQYF. In nucleotides, the CDR3 is TGCGCCAGCAGCGAGAGACTAGCGGGAGGGCAAAGGACCCAGTACTTC. Variable domain in full (rest from reference TRBV5-1 and TRBJ2-5): KAGVTQTPRYLIKTRGQQVTLSCSPISGHRSVSWYQQTPGQGLQFLFEYFSETQRNKGNFPGRFSGRQFSNSRSEMNVSTLELGDSALYLCASSERLAGGQRTQYFGPGTRLLVL.

This clonotype was detected a few times. The V and J genes are TRBV11-3 and TRBJ2-3, with D possibly being TRBD2 (7 bases). V gave up 3 bases and J gave up 6 bases, with 13 bases separating them. The CDR3 is made up of 14 amino acids. In germline, CDR1 is SGHNT, CDR2 YENEEA. The CDR3 loop is CASSFGGGQDTQYF. CDR3 in DNA: TGTGCCAGCAGCTTTGGCGGGGGCCAGGATACGCAGTATTTT.

This clonotype showed up many times. The chain combines TRBV7-6 with TRBJ2-2; D unclear. Germline assignment: CDR1 SGHVS and CDR2 FNYEAQ. This CDR3 contains 12 residues. V lost 3 bases and J 7 bases, leaving 6 bases between the germline ends. The CDR3 here is CASSLTVGELFF. CDR3 nucleotides: TGTGCCAGCAGCTTGACGGTCGGGGAGCTGTTTTTT.

The table lists this clonotype with many counts. This rearrangement joins TRBV5-1 to TRBJ2-2; D unclear. This CDR3 contains 15 residues. The germline V and J ends were trimmed by 2 bases and 0 bases, with 8 bases remaining between them. Germline V gives CDR1 SGHRS, CDR2 YFSETQ. In DNA, the CDR3 is TGCGCCAGCAGCTTAGTTCGGACGAACACCGGGGAGCTGTTTTTT. Amino acids: CASSLVRTNTGELFF.

This clonotype was seen a handful of times. The chain uses TRBV6-2 or TRBV6-3 and TRBJ2-2; 8 positions agree with TRBD1. The CDR3 has 18 residues. Germline V gives CDR1 MNHEY, CDR2 SVGEGT. The V segment lost 4 bases and the J segment 0 bases; nucleotides outside the gene matches: 10. In nucleotides, the CDR3 is TGTGCCAGCAGTTCTCGAGGGGGACAGGCGACGAACACCGGGGAGCTGTTTTTT. This gives the protein CASSSRGGQATNTGELFF.

This clonotype was seen repeatedly, ten times or more. This chain connects TRBV3-1 to TRBJ2-3, with TRBD2 matching 14 bases. The V gene's germline CDR1 is LGHDT and CDR2 YNNKEL (reference sequence). There are 20 residues in the CDR3. Trimming cost V 2 bases and J 3 bases; bases outside gene matches: 13. CDR3 nucleotides: TGTGCCAGCAGCCAAATATTCGGACTAGCGGGAGGAGGACAGACAGATACGCAGTATTTT. It translates to CASSQIFGLAGGGQTDTQYF.

This clonotype was counted at least ten times. The chain recombines TRBV20-1 with TRBJ1-5; 7 bases line up with TRBD1. J gave up 7 bases and V 6 bases, and 6 bases lay outside the gene matches. This CDR3 has 12 amino acids. Germline CDR1 DFQATT, CDR2 SNEGSKA (reference sequence). This chain's CDR3 is CSAKEGAQPQHF. CDR3 sequence (DNA): TGCAGTGCGAAAGAGGGGGCCCAGCCCCAGCATTTT.

This clonotype was observed at least ten times. The V and J genes are TRBV28 and TRBJ2-5; 10 nucleotides align to TRBD1. With V trimmed by 4 bases and J by 5 bases, 1 base remained unmatched. The germline V gene encodes CDR1 MDHEN and CDR2 SYDVKM. This CDR3 region has 13 residues. The CDR3 sequence is CASSSGQGETQYF. The CDR3 nucleotides are TGTGCCAGCAGTTCGGGACAGGGGGAGACCCAGTACTTC.

The V call is TRBV9, the J call TRBJ1-3; 7 nucleotides agree with TRBD1. The trim removed 3 bases at V and 2 bases at J, leaving 8 bases unmatched. Germline CDR1 is SGDLS and CDR2 is YYNGEE. The CDR3 has 16 amino acids. CDR3 in amino acids: CASSARQGEAGNTIYF. Written as DNA, the CDR3 is TGTGCCAGCAGCGCCAGACAGGGTGAAGCTGGAAACACCATATATTTT.

This clonotype showed up many times. The gene calls are TRBV12-3 or TRBV12-4 and TRBJ2-3; D is unclear. Trimming stripped 3 bases from V and 2 bases from J, with 9 bases between. This CDR3 contains 14 residues. CDR3 loop: CASSFRQYTDTQYF. CDR3 bases: TGTGCCAGCAGTTTTAGGCAGTACACAGATACGCAGTATTTT.

The genes are TRBV29-1 and TRBJ2-7; D ambiguous. The germline V gene encodes CDR1 SQVTM and CDR2 ANQGSEA. The CDR3 runs to 12 residues. V shed 2 bases and J shed 2 bases, with 7 bases lying between them. The CDR3 DNA follows: TGCAGCGTTGAACCAGAGGCCTACGAGCAGTACTTC. Its protein is CSVEPEAYEQYF.

This clonotype was observed many times. V and J are TRBV7-2 and TRBJ2-7; 8 positions match TRBD2. After removal of 2 bases from V and 5 bases from J, the junction contained 5 bases not matched to a gene. The CDR3 length is 14 residues. Germline CDR1 SGHTA, CDR2 FQGNSA. The DNA of the CDR3 is TGTGCCAGCAGCTTAATCCCGGGGGGGGACGAGCAGTACTTC. This sequence encodes CASSLIPGGDEQYF.

This clonotype was seen at least ten times. The CDR3 DNA is TGTGCCAGCAGCCCTTCCCTTGATGAGCAGTTCTTC. Protein: CASSPSLDEQFF. The chain joins TRBV7-2 to TRBJ2-1; D gene unclear. Trimming left V 5 bases short and J 8 bases short, with 10 bases between. Looked up from germline, CDR1 is SGHTA and CDR2 is FQGNSA. The CDR3 sequence is 12 residues long. The full variable domain, with the rest looked up from reference TRBV7-2 and TRBJ2-1, is GAGVSQSPSNKVTEKGKDVELRCDPISGHTALYWYRQSLGQGLEFLIYFQGNSAPDKSGLPSDRFSAERTGGSVSTLTIQRTQQEDSAVYLCASSPSLDEQFFGPGTRLTVL.

The V gene is TRBV7-9, the J gene TRBJ2-3; no clear D. CDR1 and CDR2 from the germline V gene are SEHNR and FQNEAQ (reference sequence). CDR3 length equals 12 residues. Trimming left V 6 bases short and J 2 bases short, with 6 bases between. CDR3 sequence (DNA): TGTGCCAGCAGTCGACTCACAGATACGCAGTATTTT. Protein product: CASSRLTDTQYF.

This clonotype was picked up a small number of times. The chain combines TRBV28 with TRBJ1-5; D remains unclear. The V gene's germline CDR1 is MDHEN and CDR2 SYDVKM. Trimming removed 2 bases from V and 0 bases from J, with 14 bases in between. This CDR3 has 17 residues. The CDR3 coding sequence is TGTGCCAGCAGTTTAATAGGCGAGATGGATAGCAATCAGCCCCAGCATTTT. This translates into CASSLIGEMDSNQPQHF.

This clonotype has a handful of counts. The chain uses TRBV7-9 and TRBJ2-7; D ambiguous. CDR1 and CDR2 (germline): SEHNR, FQNEAQ (reference sequence). The V end lost 9 bases, the J end lost 2 bases, and 11 bases lay between the germline ends. The CDR3 contains 12 residues. The CDR3 sequence: CASSVQAYEQYF. The CDR3 nucleotides are TGTGCCAGTTCCGTACAAGCCTACGAGCAGTACTTC.